This T cell receptor beta chain was captured by sequencing in a study of blood T cell repertoires in COVID-19. Across the whole study: Samples taken during acute and convalescent COVID-19 were collected in the United States, Italy and Spain. T cells, B-cell-depleted T cells, or PBMCs supplied cDNA or gDNA.

The authors' processing: How many nucleated cells were present was estimated from reference gene primer amplification. The table came from immunoSEQ multiplex PCR; TCRdb's copy has only in-frame clones and leaves some out. V and J calls and clone size follow that table, whereas D and trimming were derived from the DNA. The sample consists of more than 80,000 clones, over 80% of them appearing once. This CDR3 has 14 amino acids. CDR1 and CDR2 from the germline V gene are KGHSH and LQKENI. Trimming took off 3 bases at V and 7 bases at J, with 13 bases between the two ends. The table lists this clone with a few counts.

The source material was peripheral blood. This chain connects TRBV18 to TRBJ1-5; no clear D. The sequence was collected from a woman aged 80 or older with active or convalescent COVID-19. The CDR3 nucleotides are TGTGCCAGCTCACCCGAGGCGGCGGGGCAGCCCCAGCATTTT. Translation gives CASSPEAAGQPQHF. Full variable domain (outside the CDR3, taken from reference TRBV18 and TRBJ1-5): NAGVMQNPRHLVRRRGQEARLRCSPMKGHSHVYWYRQLPEEGLKFMVYLQKENIIDESGMPKERFSAEFPKEGPSILRIQQVVRGDSAAYFCASSPEAAGQPQHFGDGTRLSIL.